The 17 T cell receptor beta chains listed next were all sequenced from one sample in a study of blood T cell repertoires in COVID-19. The repertoire was sequenced with immunoSEQ multiplex PCR; TCRdb's copy has only in-frame clones and lacks some. The repertoire consists of approximately 64,000 clones, with roughly 91% occurring once and the leading ten covering 10%. The specimen was PBMCs or T cells enriched from blood (not recorded which). Receptors originate from a woman aged 40 to 50 who had recovered from COVID-19.

The J gene is TRBJ1-6, the V gene TRBV4-1; a possible D gene is TRBD1 (6 bases). Trimming left V 4 bases short and J 9 bases short, with 19 bases between. CDR1 and CDR2 from the germline V gene are MGHRA and YSYEKL. The CDR3 spans 16 residues. The CDR3 bases are TGCGCCAGCAGCCTACAACAGGGTATCCTCGGTTCACCCCTCCACTTT. Translated, it gives CASSLQQGILGSPLHF.

The genes are TRBV27 and TRBJ1-2; 11 bases match TRBD1. Trimming took 5 bases from V and 4 from J; bases not matched to a gene: 6. CDR1 is MNHEY, CDR2 SMNVEV, per germline (reference sequence). The CDR3 spans 15 residues. CDR3 nucleotide sequence: TGTGCCAGCAGTGAGAGGACAGGGGGCGGCTATGGCTACACCTTC. Amino acids: CASSERTGGGYGYTF.

V gene TRBV7-6 combines with J gene TRBJ2-1; 7 bases are a match to TRBD2. Germline V gene lookup returns CDR1 SGHVS and CDR2 FNYEAQ. The CDR3 extends over 15 amino acids. The V and J ends lost 2 bases and 3 bases, in that order; junction bases with no gene match: 4. The CDR3 loop is CASSLSGENYNEQFF. The CDR3 region has the DNA TGTGCCAGCAGCTTAAGCGGGGAGAACTACAATGAGCAGTTCTTC.

This sequence joins TRBV19 and TRBJ1-1, with 8 nucleotides matching TRBD1. V was clipped by 5 bases and J by 2 bases; unmatched bases: 10. The CDR3 contains 16 residues. CDR1 and CDR2 (germline): LNHDA, SQIVND (reference sequence). In DNA form, the CDR3 reads TGTGCCAGTAGTCTTGGATCGACAGGGGTCAACACTGAAGCTTTCTTT. The encoded protein is CASSLGSTGVNTEAFF.

The chain couples TRBV5-1 to TRBJ2-5, with 10 bases matching TRBD2. The CDR3 contains 16 residues. Trimming removed 0 bases from V and 5 bases from J; junction bases left unmatched: 7. The V gene's germline CDR1 is SGHRS and CDR2 YFSETQ. This chain's CDR3 is CASSLVFSGGSETQYF. CDR3 coding DNA: TGCGCCAGCAGCTTGGTGTTTAGCGGGGGGTCTGAGACCCAGTACTTC.

The chain uses TRBV2 and TRBJ2-3; tentative D call: TRBD2 (6 bases). The CDR3 has 14 residues. Germline lookup yields CDR1 SNHLY and CDR2 FYNNEI. V was shortened by 7 bases and J by 3 bases, with 14 bases between the two germline ends. This CDR3 is CASKGREMTDTQYF. Here the CDR3 DNA reads TGTGCCAGCAAAGGTCGGGAGATGACAGATACGCAGTATTTT.

This sequence joins TRBV5-1 and TRBJ2-7; 9 nucleotides match TRBD1. Losses at the gene ends were 4 bases for V and 2 bases for J; bases not matched to a gene: 4. The CDR3 extends over 14 amino acids. The germline gives CDR1 SGHRS, CDR2 YFSETQ. This CDR3 reads CASSTRTGAYEQYF. The CDR3 coding sequence is TGCGCCAGCAGCACCCGGACAGGGGCCTACGAGCAGTACTTC.

The chain links TRBV19 to TRBJ1-1; D is unclear. Trimming shortened V by 6 bases and J by 0 bases, and 8 bases separated the two germline ends. The CDR3 spans 13 residues. The germline V gene encodes CDR1 LNHDA and CDR2 SQIVND (reference sequence). The CDR3 sequence is CASRGALNTEAFF. The CDR3 DNA sequence: TGTGCCAGTAGGGGAGCTCTGAACACTGAAGCTTTCTTT. The entire variable domain, with the rest obtained from reference TRBV19 and TRBJ1-1, is as follows: DGGITQSPKYLFRKEGQNVTLSCEQNLNHDAMYWYRQDPGQGLRLIYYSQIVNDFQKGDIAEGYSVSREKKESFPLTVTSAQKNPTAFYLCASRGALNTEAFFGQGTRLTVV.

This clone showed up just once. The chain is built from TRBV6-5 and TRBJ1-1, with D perhaps matching TRBD1 (5 bases). Germline lookup yields CDR1 MNHEY and CDR2 SVGAGI. The CDR3 has 15 amino acids. With 6 bases removed from V and 4 bases from J, the gap between germline ends came to 18 bases. CDR3 in DNA: TGTGCCAGCAGCCGACGGACAAGGGGAGGCACTGAAGCTTTCTTT. Translating gives CASSRRTRGGTEAFF.

The rearrangement links TRBV4-2 to TRBJ2-2, with 8 positions matching TRBD2. Germline trimming cut 0 bases from V and 7 bases from J; bases unmatched to any gene: 10. Germline loops: CDR1 LGHNA, CDR2 YNFKEQ. The CDR3 spans 17 residues. This CDR3 reads CASSQDELRGGFGELFF. The CDR3 region has the DNA TGTGCCAGCAGCCAAGATGAGCTGCGCGGGGGGTTCGGGGAGCTGTTTTTT.

The J gene is TRBJ1-6, the V gene TRBV7-6; TRBD1 agrees at 8 bases. Germline CDR1 reads SGHVS; CDR2 reads FNYEAQ. After removal of 2 bases from V and 13 bases from J, the junction contained 10 bases not matched to a gene. The CDR3 totals 15 residues. The CDR3 DNA reads as TGTGCCAGCAGCTTATATACAGGGGGTGTTCAGCCCCTCCACTTT. Translation gives CASSLYTGGVQPLHF.

The sample holds one count of this clone. The CDR3 region is CSVGAGDHYEQYF. DNA for the CDR3: TGCAGCGTGGGGGCCGGGGATCACTACGAGCAGTACTTC. V is TRBV29-1 and J is TRBJ2-7, with D perhaps matching TRBD1 (6 bases). V lost 6 bases and J lost 3, with 15 bases in between. The CDR3 spans 13 residues. Germline V gives CDR1 SQVTM, CDR2 ANQGSEA.

This chain connects TRBV2 to TRBJ2-7; 10 bases fit TRBD1. The ends lost 4 bases at V and 7 bases at J; junction bases unmatched: 7. This CDR3 has 14 amino acids. Germline CDR1 reads SNHLY; CDR2 reads FYNNEI. In DNA, the CDR3 is TGTGCCAGCAGTGTTCGGACAGGGGGGGAAGAGCAGTACTTC. This translates into CASSVRTGGEEQYF.

The rearrangement joins TRBV19 to TRBJ1-4, with TRBD1 as a possible D gene (5 bases). The CDR3 is made up of 16 amino acids. The germline CDR1 and CDR2 sequences are LNHDA and SQIVND (reference sequence). With 8 bases removed from V and 0 bases from J, the gap between germline ends came to 16 bases. CDR3 coding DNA: TGTGCCAGTTTACCGGGACTACCAGCAACTAATGAAAAACTGTTTTTT. Protein: CASLPGLPATNEKLFF.

This clone showed up just once. In DNA, the CDR3 is TGTGCCAGTAGTATATCGGCGGGGGTCCTCTACAATGAGCAGTTCTTC. This sequence encodes CASSISAGVLYNEQFF. V usage is TRBV19 and J usage is TRBJ2-1, with 7 bases matching TRBD2. This CDR3 spans 16 amino acids. Germline lookup yields CDR1 LNHDA and CDR2 SQIVND (reference sequence). V lost 2 bases, J lost 3 bases, and 7 bases stayed unmatched.

The V and J genes are TRBV5-1 and TRBJ1-2, with D possibly matching TRBD1 (6 bases). The CDR3 runs to 14 residues. V lost 3 bases, J lost 4 bases, and 13 bases lay in between. In germline, CDR1 is SGHRS, CDR2 YFSETQ. The CDR3 DNA reads as TGCGCCAGCAGCTCAACGGACAGCCTCTATGGCTACACCTTC. Translated: CASSSTDSLYGYTF.

The chain uses TRBV6-5 and TRBJ1-2; D not certain. V lost 2 bases, J lost 5 bases, and 6 bases lay in between. From germline, CDR1 is MNHEY and CDR2 SVGAGI. This CDR3 comprises 12 residues. CDR3 in DNA: TGTGCCAGCAGTTACGGAGGGTATGGCTACACCTTC. It is translated as CASSYGGYGYTF.